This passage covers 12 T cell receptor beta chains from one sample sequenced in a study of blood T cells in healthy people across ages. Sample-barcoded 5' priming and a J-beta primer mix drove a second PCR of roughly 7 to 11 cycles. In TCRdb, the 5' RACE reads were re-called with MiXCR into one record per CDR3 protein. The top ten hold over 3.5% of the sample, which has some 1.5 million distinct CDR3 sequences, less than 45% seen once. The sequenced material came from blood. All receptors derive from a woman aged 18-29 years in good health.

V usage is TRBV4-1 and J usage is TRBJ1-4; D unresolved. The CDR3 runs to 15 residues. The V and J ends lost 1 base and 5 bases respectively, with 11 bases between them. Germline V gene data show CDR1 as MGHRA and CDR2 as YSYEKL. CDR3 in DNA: TGCGCCAGCAGCCAAGGCGGGCAGGTGAATGAAAAACTGTTTTTT. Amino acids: CASSQGGQVNEKLFF.

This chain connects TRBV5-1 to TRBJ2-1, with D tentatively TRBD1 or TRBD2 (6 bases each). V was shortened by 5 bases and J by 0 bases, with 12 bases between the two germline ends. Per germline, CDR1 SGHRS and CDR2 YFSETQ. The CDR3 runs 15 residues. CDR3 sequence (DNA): TGCGCCAGCAGTATAGGGGGGCCCTCCTACAATGAGCAGTTCTTC. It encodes CASSIGGPSYNEQFF. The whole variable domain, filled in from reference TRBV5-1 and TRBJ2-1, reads KAGVTQTPRYLIKTRGQQVTLSCSPISGHRSVSWYQQTPGQGLQFLFEYFSETQRNKGNFPGRFSGRQFSNSRSEMNVSTLELGDSALYLCASSIGGPSYNEQFFGPGTRLTVL.

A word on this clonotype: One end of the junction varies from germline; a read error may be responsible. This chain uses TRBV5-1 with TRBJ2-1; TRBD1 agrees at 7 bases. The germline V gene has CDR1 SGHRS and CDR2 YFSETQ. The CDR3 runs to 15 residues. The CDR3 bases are TGCGCCAGCAGCCGGGGACAGACCTCCTACAATGGGCAGTTCTTC. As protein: CASSRGQTSYNGQFF.

CDR3 nucleotides: TGCGCCAGCGGGGGACAGATGGACACCGGGGAGCTGTTTTTT. Translated: CASGGQMDTGELFF. The genes are TRBV5-1 and TRBJ2-2, with 7 bases lining up with TRBD1. V shed 7 bases, J shed 3 bases, and the junction held 6 bases outside the gene matches. The CDR3 is 14 residues long. Germline V gives CDR1 SGHRS, CDR2 YFSETQ.

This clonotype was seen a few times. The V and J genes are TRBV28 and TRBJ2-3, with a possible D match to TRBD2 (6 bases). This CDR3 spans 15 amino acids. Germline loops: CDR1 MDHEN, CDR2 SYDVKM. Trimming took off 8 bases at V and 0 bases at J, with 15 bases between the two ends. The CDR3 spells CASGPGGASTDTQYF. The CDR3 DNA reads TGTGCCAGCGGTCCCGGGGGAGCTAGCACAGATACGCAGTATTTT.

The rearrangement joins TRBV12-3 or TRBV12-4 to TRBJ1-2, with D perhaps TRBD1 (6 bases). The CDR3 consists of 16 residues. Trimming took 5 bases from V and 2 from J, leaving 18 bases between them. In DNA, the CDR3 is TGTGCCAGCAGTATTATCGGGGACGGGGGCAACTATGGCTACACCTTC. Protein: CASSIIGDGGNYGYTF.

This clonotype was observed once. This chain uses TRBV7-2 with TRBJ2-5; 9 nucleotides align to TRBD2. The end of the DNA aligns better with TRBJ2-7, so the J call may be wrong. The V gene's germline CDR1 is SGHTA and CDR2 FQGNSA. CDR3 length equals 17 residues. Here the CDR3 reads CASSPLGGLAGNYEQYF. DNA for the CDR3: TGTGCCAGCAGCCCTTTGGGCGGGCTAGCGGGGAATTACGAGCAGTACTTC.

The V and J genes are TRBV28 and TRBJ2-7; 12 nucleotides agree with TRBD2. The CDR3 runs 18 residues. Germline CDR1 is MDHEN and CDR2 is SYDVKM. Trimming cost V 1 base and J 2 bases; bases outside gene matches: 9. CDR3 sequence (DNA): TGTGCCAGCAGTTTATCCGCTACGGGACTAGCGGGTACCTACGAGCAGTACTTC. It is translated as CASSLSATGLAGTYEQYF.

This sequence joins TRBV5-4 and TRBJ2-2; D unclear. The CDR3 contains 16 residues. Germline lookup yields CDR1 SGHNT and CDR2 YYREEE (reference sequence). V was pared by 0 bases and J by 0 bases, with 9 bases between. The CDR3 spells CASSLVGKSNTGELFF. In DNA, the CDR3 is TGTGCCAGCAGCTTGGTAGGGAAATCGAACACCGGGGAGCTGTTTTTT.

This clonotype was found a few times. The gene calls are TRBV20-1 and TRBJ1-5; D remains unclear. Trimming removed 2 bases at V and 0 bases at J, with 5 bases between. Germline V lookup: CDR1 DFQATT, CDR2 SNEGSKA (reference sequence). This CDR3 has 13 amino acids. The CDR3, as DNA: TGCAGTGCTAGAAGGGTTAGCAATCAGCCCCAGCATTTT. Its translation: CSARRVSNQPQHF.

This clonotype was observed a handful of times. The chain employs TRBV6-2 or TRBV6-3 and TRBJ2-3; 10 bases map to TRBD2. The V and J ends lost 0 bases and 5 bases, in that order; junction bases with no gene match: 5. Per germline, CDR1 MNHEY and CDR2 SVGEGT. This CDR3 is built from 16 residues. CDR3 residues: CASSYSSGREIDTQYF. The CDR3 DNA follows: TGTGCCAGCAGTTACTCGAGCGGGAGGGAAATAGATACGCAGTATTTT.

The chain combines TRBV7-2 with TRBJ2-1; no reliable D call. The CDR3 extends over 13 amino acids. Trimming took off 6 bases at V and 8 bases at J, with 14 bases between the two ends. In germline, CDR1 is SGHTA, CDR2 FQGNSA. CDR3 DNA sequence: TGTGCCAGCAGTAGTAGTTTTAGGGATGAGCAGTTCTTC. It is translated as CASSSSFRDEQFF. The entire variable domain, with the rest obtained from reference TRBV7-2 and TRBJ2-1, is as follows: GAGVSQSPSNKVTEKGKDVELRCDPISGHTALYWYRQSLGQGLEFLIYFQGNSAPDKSGLPSDRFSAERTGGSVSTLTIQRTQQEDSAVYLCASSSSFRDEQFFGPGTRLTVL.